Listed below are T cell receptor beta chains from one sample, sequenced in a study of blood T cells in healthy people across ages. TCRdb fed the 5' RACE reads into MiXCR, producing one record per CDR3 protein. In the table there are roughly 700,000 distinct CDR3 sequences, about 30% of which are singletons. The sample was blood. These receptors were obtained from a woman of 80 years or more in good health. CDR3s include the opening cysteine and the closing phenylalanine or tryptophan. A D gene is named only where the DNA matches it firmly. Clone size is not always given. Where it is, it says once, few, many or a class for expanded clones.

v_call: TRBV2; j_call: TRBJ1-6; d_call: -; clone_size: -; cdr3_nt: TGTGCCAGCGGCGGGCCGTATAATTCACCCCTCCACTTT; cdr3_aa: CASGGPYNSPLHF
v_call: TRBV20-1; j_call: TRBJ2-7; d_call: -; clone_size: -; cdr3_nt: TGCAGTGCTAGAGATCACTTCCGGGACTCCTACGAGCAGTACTTC; cdr3_aa: CSARDHFRDSYEQYF
v_call: TRBV20-1; j_call: TRBJ2-1; d_call: -; clone_size: once; cdr3_nt: TGCAGTGCTAGTGGGGGGGGCGCCCATGAGCAGTTCTTC; cdr3_aa: CSASGGGAHEQFF
v_call: TRBV14; j_call: TRBJ2-3; d_call: -; clone_size: many; cdr3_nt: TGTGCCAGCAGCCATTTAGCAGCCGATACGCAGTATTTT; cdr3_aa: CASSHLAADTQYF
v_call: TRBV29-1; j_call: TRBJ2-7; d_call: -; clone_size: many; cdr3_nt: TGCAGCGTTGCGTCGGCGGGGGCCGCCTACGAGCAGTACTTC; cdr3_aa: CSVASAGAAYEQYF
v_call: TRBV27; j_call: TRBJ1-2; d_call: -; clone_size: -; cdr3_nt: TGTGCCAGCAGGGACCCAGTGTATGGCTACACCTTC; cdr3_aa: CASRDPVYGYTF
v_call: TRBV5-1; j_call: TRBJ2-7; d_call: TRBD1; clone_size: few; cdr3_nt: TGCGCCAGCAGCGACGGACAGGGAGGATACGAGCAGTACTTC; cdr3_aa: CASSDGQGGYEQYF
v_call: TRBV28; j_call: TRBJ1-2; d_call: TRBD1; clone_size: -; cdr3_nt: TGTGCCAGCAGTTTAGCAGGGGGCGACACGAAAGGTGGCTACACCTTC; cdr3_aa: CASSLAGGDTKGGYTF
v_call: TRBV7-8; j_call: TRBJ1-1; d_call: -; clone_size: few; cdr3_nt: TGTGCCAGCAGCTTAGAAGGGAGGGGTGTTGGCACTGAAGCTTTCTTT; cdr3_aa: CASSLEGRGVGTEAFF
v_call: TRBV12-3/TRBV12-4; j_call: TRBJ2-7; d_call: -; clone_size: many; cdr3_nt: TGTGCCAGCAGTTTAGCGCAAGGGACAAAGTACGAGCAGTACTTC; cdr3_aa: CASSLAQGTKYEQYF
v_call: TRBV7-2; j_call: TRBJ1-5; d_call: -; clone_size: many; cdr3_nt: TGTGCCAGCAGCTCCACAGCTAGCAATCAGCCCCAGCATTTT; cdr3_aa: CASSSTASNQPQHF
v_call: TRBV7-2; j_call: TRBJ2-1; d_call: TRBD2; clone_size: -; cdr3_nt: TGTGCCAGCAGCTTAAAGCTTGTGACGGGACTAGCGGGGGGAATCCATGAGCAGTTCTTC; cdr3_aa: CASSLKLVTGLAGGIHEQFF
v_call: TRBV24-1; j_call: TRBJ2-3; d_call: -; clone_size: many; cdr3_nt: TGTGCCACCCGTGGAGACCGCACAGATACGCAGTATTTT; cdr3_aa: CATRGDRTDTQYF
v_call: TRBV4-1; j_call: TRBJ1-2; d_call: TRBD1; clone_size: many; cdr3_nt: TGCGCCAGCAGCCACTTCGCTAACAGGGGTTTTAACTATGGCTACACCTTC; cdr3_aa: CASSHFANRGFNYGYTF
v_call: TRBV11-3; j_call: TRBJ2-7; d_call: TRBD2; clone_size: many; cdr3_nt: TGTGCCAGCAGTGCAGCTTCCGGGACTATCTACGAGCAGTACTTC; cdr3_aa: CASSAASGTIYEQYF
v_call: TRBV6-6; j_call: TRBJ1-5; d_call: -; clone_size: -; cdr3_nt: TGTGCCAGCAGTGCATCTGAGCCCCAGCATTTT; cdr3_aa: CASSASEPQHF
v_call: TRBV7-2; j_call: TRBJ1-1; d_call: TRBD1; clone_size: few; cdr3_nt: TGTGCCAGCAGAGCTCCTCAGGGGGGGTTGACTGAAGTTTTCTTT; cdr3_aa: CASRAPQGGLTEVFF
v_call: TRBV20-1; j_call: TRBJ2-5; d_call: TRBD2; clone_size: many; cdr3_nt: TGCAGTGCTACCCGGGCCGGGGGGCAAGAGACCCAGTACTTC; cdr3_aa: CSATRAGGQETQYF
v_call: TRBV15; j_call: TRBJ1-4; d_call: -; clone_size: -; cdr3_nt: TGTGCCACCAGCAAGGGGGGCAGGGCTAATGAAAAACTGTTTTTT; cdr3_aa: CATSKGGRANEKLFF
v_call: TRBV30; j_call: TRBJ1-1; d_call: -; clone_size: -; cdr3_nt: TGTGCCTGGAGGGCCGGGAAGACTGAAGCTTTCTTT; cdr3_aa: CAWRAGKTEAFF
v_call: TRBV21-1; j_call: TRBJ2-7; d_call: -; clone_size: many; cdr3_nt: TGTGCCAGCAGCTCGGACAGGGAGGCTTACGAGCAGTACTTC; cdr3_aa: CASSSDREAYEQYF
v_call: TRBV7-9; j_call: TRBJ1-2; d_call: -; clone_size: many; cdr3_nt: TGTGCCAGCAGCTTATCCATTGGCTATGGCTACACCTTC; cdr3_aa: CASSLSIGYGYTF
v_call: TRBV12-3/TRBV12-4; j_call: TRBJ1-4; d_call: TRBD1; clone_size: many; cdr3_nt: TGTGCCAGCAGTGACCAGGGGGCTCCTAATGAAAAACTGTTTTTT; cdr3_aa: CASSDQGAPNEKLFF
v_call: TRBV5-1; j_call: TRBJ1-1; d_call: -; clone_size: many; cdr3_nt: TGCGCCAGCAGCTTGGCGGGCAAACCGAACACTGAAGCTTTCTTT; cdr3_aa: CASSLAGKPNTEAFF
v_call: TRBV20-1; j_call: TRBJ2-3; d_call: -; clone_size: few; cdr3_nt: TGCAGTGCTAGCCTCCTAGGGGGGGCGGGCACAGATACGCAGTATTTT; cdr3_aa: CSASLLGGAGTDTQYF
v_call: TRBV7-9; j_call: TRBJ1-1; d_call: -; clone_size: few; cdr3_nt: TGTGCCAGCAGCTTAAAGGGGGTCATGAACACTGAAGCTTTCTTT; cdr3_aa: CASSLKGVMNTEAFF
v_call: TRBV7-2; j_call: TRBJ2-3; d_call: -; clone_size: -; cdr3_nt: TGCGCCAGCAGCATCCCCCACGGGGGGCATGCGCAGTATTTT; cdr3_aa: CASSIPHGGHAQYF
v_call: TRBV28; j_call: TRBJ2-6; d_call: -; clone_size: many; cdr3_nt: TGTGCCAGCAGTTCCCCTGGGGAGAGCTCTGGGGCCAACGTCCTGACTTTC; cdr3_aa: CASSSPGESSGANVLTF
v_call: TRBV5-4; j_call: TRBJ1-1; d_call: TRBD1; clone_size: -; cdr3_nt: TGTGCCTACGGGACAGGGGGCGGCACTGAAGCTTTCTTT; cdr3_aa: CAYGTGGGTEAFF
v_call: TRBV5-5; j_call: TRBJ2-3; d_call: -; clone_size: many; cdr3_nt: TGTGCCAGCAGCTTAGCCGCTTATGGCACAGATACGCAGTATTTT; cdr3_aa: CASSLAAYGTDTQYF
v_call: TRBV28; j_call: TRBJ1-2; d_call: TRBD1; clone_size: -; cdr3_nt: TGTGCCAGCAGTCGCCGGGACAGGGGTTTTGGCTACACCTTC; cdr3_aa: CASSRRDRGFGYTF
v_call: TRBV10-3; j_call: TRBJ2-7; d_call: -; clone_size: -; cdr3_nt: TGTGCCATCAGGTCCGTGGCGAGTCCCAGCTACGAGCAGTACTTC; cdr3_aa: CAIRSVASPSYEQYF
v_call: TRBV5-1; j_call: TRBJ1-1; d_call: TRBD1; clone_size: -; cdr3_nt: TGCGCCAGCAGCTTGGTTTCGAGGGGGCGCGGCACTGAAGCTTTCTTT; cdr3_aa: CASSLVSRGRGTEAFF
v_call: TRBV5-1; j_call: TRBJ2-2; d_call: -; clone_size: many; cdr3_nt: TGCGCCAGCAGCCTCCAGGGAAGAGGCACCGGGGAGCTGTTTTTT; cdr3_aa: CASSLQGRGTGELFF
v_call: TRBV6-2/TRBV6-3; j_call: TRBJ2-1; d_call: -; clone_size: -; cdr3_nt: TGTGCCAGCAGTTACGGGGGGCTAATCGATGAGCAGTTCTTC; cdr3_aa: CASSYGGLIDEQFF
v_call: TRBV20-1; j_call: TRBJ1-2; d_call: TRBD1; clone_size: -; cdr3_nt: TGCAGTGCCCCAAGGACAGGAAACTATGGCTACACCTTC; cdr3_aa: CSAPRTGNYGYTF
v_call: TRBV19; j_call: TRBJ1-2; d_call: -; clone_size: few; cdr3_nt: TGTGCCAGTAGTACCCGCGAGTTGGTTAACGACTATGGCTACACCTTC; cdr3_aa: CASSTRELVNDYGYTF
v_call: TRBV5-1; j_call: TRBJ2-3; d_call: -; clone_size: many; cdr3_nt: TGCGCCAGCAGCTCGTCAGTTGGACTCATACGGGATACGCAGTATTTT; cdr3_aa: CASSSSVGLIRDTQYF
v_call: TRBV7-9; j_call: TRBJ2-1; d_call: -; clone_size: -; cdr3_nt: TGTGCCAGCAGCTTGGCAGGGGCCCTCAATGAGCAGTTCTTC; cdr3_aa: CASSLAGALNEQFF
v_call: TRBV30; j_call: TRBJ2-3; d_call: -; clone_size: -; cdr3_nt: TGTGCCTGGAGTGTACGGCCAGATACGCAGTATTTT; cdr3_aa: CAWSVRPDTQYF
v_call: TRBV3-1; j_call: TRBJ2-1; d_call: TRBD2; clone_size: once; cdr3_nt: TGTGCCGGCAGCCAAGGAGGACTAGCGGGGGGTCCCAATGAGCAGTTCTTC; cdr3_aa: CAGSQGGLAGGPNEQFF
v_call: TRBV6-1; j_call: TRBJ2-4; d_call: -; clone_size: many; cdr3_nt: TGTGCCAGCAGTGAAGCGGATTCGGCGGTGGGGCAGTACTTC; cdr3_aa: CASSEADSAVGQYF
v_call: TRBV5-1; j_call: TRBJ2-2; d_call: TRBD1; clone_size: -; cdr3_nt: TGCGCCAGCAGCTTGACACAGGGGAATACCGGGGAGCTGTTTTTT; cdr3_aa: CASSLTQGNTGELFF
v_call: TRBV5-6; j_call: TRBJ2-4; d_call: TRBD1; clone_size: few; cdr3_nt: TGTGCCGGCAGTCCGACAGGGTCGGCCAAAAACATTCAGTACTTC; cdr3_aa: CAGSPTGSAKNIQYF
v_call: TRBV5-1; j_call: TRBJ1-4; d_call: -; clone_size: many; cdr3_nt: TGCGCCAGCAGTCGGGGAGGGTCCAATGAAAAACTGTTTTTT; cdr3_aa: CASSRGGSNEKLFF
v_call: TRBV3-1; j_call: TRBJ1-5; d_call: -; clone_size: -; cdr3_nt: TGTGCCAGCAGCCAAGTCCAGGGGCTCGACCAGCATTTT; cdr3_aa: CASSQVQGLDQHF
v_call: TRBV4-3; j_call: TRBJ2-1; d_call: -; clone_size: -; cdr3_nt: TGCGCCAGCAGCCAAGATTATAGGACACCAGGGGAGCAGTTCTTC; cdr3_aa: CASSQDYRTPGEQFF
v_call: TRBV9; j_call: TRBJ2-3; d_call: -; clone_size: many; cdr3_nt: TGTGCCAGCAGCGTAGATCCAGGAAGGGGCACAGATACGCAGTATTTT; cdr3_aa: CASSVDPGRGTDTQYF
v_call: TRBV29-1; j_call: TRBJ2-3; d_call: -; clone_size: -; cdr3_nt: TGCAGCGTTGAAGGGGGGGAGGATACGCAGTATTTT; cdr3_aa: CSVEGGEDTQYF
v_call: TRBV25-1; j_call: TRBJ1-1; d_call: -; clone_size: -; cdr3_nt: TGTGCCAGCGCTACCCTGAACACTGAAGCTTTCTTT; cdr3_aa: CASATLNTEAFF
v_call: TRBV5-1; j_call: TRBJ2-5; d_call: -; clone_size: -; cdr3_nt: TGCGCCAGCAGCGGGGTGGAGGAGAAGCAGTACTTC; cdr3_aa: CASSGVEEKQYF
v_call: TRBV20-1; j_call: TRBJ2-5; d_call: -; clone_size: -; cdr3_nt: TGCAGTGGCGTTTTGGAGACCCAGTACTTC; cdr3_aa: CSGVLETQYF
v_call: TRBV6-1; j_call: TRBJ1-6; d_call: TRBD1; clone_size: many; cdr3_nt: TGTGCCAGCAGTGAGTTCGGGACAGGGGGTACTTCACCCCTCCACTTT; cdr3_aa: CASSEFGTGGTSPLHF
v_call: TRBV6-5; j_call: TRBJ1-1; d_call: TRBD1; clone_size: few; cdr3_nt: TGTGCCAGCAGCTACAGGGGGGCTGAAGCTTTCTTT; cdr3_aa: CASSYRGAEAFF
v_call: TRBV29-1; j_call: TRBJ2-5; d_call: TRBD1; clone_size: many; cdr3_nt: TGCAGCGTTGAGGAGAACAGGGGAGAGACCCAGTACTTC; cdr3_aa: CSVEENRGETQYF
v_call: TRBV5-6; j_call: TRBJ1-2; d_call: TRBD1; clone_size: many; cdr3_nt: TGTGCCAGCAGCCCTTGGGACAGGGGGTCCTATGGCTACACCTTC; cdr3_aa: CASSPWDRGSYGYTF
v_call: TRBV5-1; j_call: TRBJ2-3; d_call: TRBD2; clone_size: -; cdr3_nt: TGCGCCAGCAGCTTGTGGGCTAGCGGGGGCACAGATACGCAGTATTTT; cdr3_aa: CASSLWASGGTDTQYF
v_call: TRBV11-3; j_call: TRBJ2-3; d_call: TRBD1; clone_size: many; cdr3_nt: TGTGCCAGCAGCTACCGGACAGGGGGCGCGGATACGCAGTATTTT; cdr3_aa: CASSYRTGGADTQYF
v_call: TRBV28; j_call: TRBJ2-5; d_call: -; clone_size: few; cdr3_nt: TGTGCCAGCAGTTTCGGGGCTGGAGCAGAGACCCAGTACTTC; cdr3_aa: CASSFGAGAETQYF
v_call: TRBV5-4; j_call: TRBJ1-2; d_call: -; clone_size: many; cdr3_nt: TGTGCCAGCAGCTACGGGACGGATAACTATGGCTACACCTTC; cdr3_aa: CASSYGTDNYGYTF